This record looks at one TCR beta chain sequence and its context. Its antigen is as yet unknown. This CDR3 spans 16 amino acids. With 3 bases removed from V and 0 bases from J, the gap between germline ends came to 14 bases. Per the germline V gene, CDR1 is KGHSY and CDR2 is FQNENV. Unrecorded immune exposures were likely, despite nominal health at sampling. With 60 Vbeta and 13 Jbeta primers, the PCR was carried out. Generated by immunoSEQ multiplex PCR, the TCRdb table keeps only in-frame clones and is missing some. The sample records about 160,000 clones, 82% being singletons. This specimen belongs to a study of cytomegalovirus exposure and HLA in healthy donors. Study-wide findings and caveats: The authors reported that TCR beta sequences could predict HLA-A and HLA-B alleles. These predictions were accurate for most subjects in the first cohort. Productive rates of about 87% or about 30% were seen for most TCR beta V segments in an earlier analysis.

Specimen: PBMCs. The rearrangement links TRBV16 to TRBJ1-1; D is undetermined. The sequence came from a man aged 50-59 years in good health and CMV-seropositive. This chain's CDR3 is CASSQSWHRLNTEAFF. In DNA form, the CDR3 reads TGTGCCAGCAGCCAGTCGTGGCACAGACTGAACACTGAAGCTTTCTTT.